This TCR beta chain was recovered during a study of cytomegalovirus exposure and HLA in healthy donors. The method was immunoSEQ multiplex PCR; TCRdb's version includes in-frame clones alone and lacks a portion of them. The table shows over 200,000 clones, with about 90% occurring only once. From germline, CDR1 is SGHNT and CDR2 YENEEA. After removal of 5 bases from V and 3 bases from J, the junction contained 8 bases not matched to a gene. The CDR3 contains 16 residues. The sequence derives from a woman in her twenties or thirties in good health and CMV-seronegative. The chain employs TRBV11-3 and TRBJ2-3; TRBD1 agrees at 10 bases. The sample comprised PBMCs. DNA for the CDR3: TGTGCCAGCAGCACCGGGACAGGGGTGAGGACAGATACGCAGTATTTT. Protein: CASSTGTGVRTDTQYF.